The 10 T cell receptor beta chains below all came from one sample that was sequenced in a study of CXCR3-negative and CXCR3-positive naive CD8 T cells. Their recognized antigens are unknown. TRB cDNA was prepared as libraries by UMI-labeled 5' RACE. Reanalyzing the 5' RACE reads, TCRdb keeps one entry per CDR3 protein, without DNA. With around 140,000 distinct CDR3 sequences in the sample, the ten largest clones hold 0.4% to 0.5%. The study's findings and limits: Compared with CXCR3-negative naive cells, CXCR3-positive naive cells showed more hydrophobic TRB CDR3s.

Sequencing was done on a sample of naive CXCR3+ CD8+ T cells from blood. Subset defined: CD45RO-CCR7+CD27+CD95- naive CD8+ T cells expressing CXCR3 (TNR3+). The source of these receptors is a human donor in good health. Some clones in this sample may be carry-over from other donors' samples.

J is TRBJ1-5 and V is TRBV7-8; TCRdb proposes TRBD1, but this gene call is untestable without DNA. The germline CDR1 and CDR2 sequences are SGHVS and FQNEAQ. The CDR3 runs 16 residues. The CDR3 loop is CASSSRTGGPYQPQHF.

The rearrangement uses TRBV7-9 and TRBJ2-7; lacking DNA, the TRBD2 call made by TCRdb goes unchecked. CDR3 length equals 14 residues. The germline CDR1 and CDR2 sequences are SEHNR and FQNEAQ (reference sequence). This CDR3 reads CASSLGTPAYEQYF.

The rearrangement joins TRBV28 to TRBJ1-5. This CDR3 has 14 amino acids. Germline V gives CDR1 MDHEN, CDR2 SYDVKM. CDR3 amino acids: CASSFPALNQPQHF.

This rearrangement joins TRBV5-6 to TRBJ1-5; TCRdb's D call, TRBD1, is unchecked because there is no DNA. CDR3 length equals 14 residues. CDR1 and CDR2 from the germline V gene are SGHDT and YYEEEE. The CDR3 is CASSLRGGGQPQHF.

V and J are TRBV28 and TRBJ2-7; TCRdb names TRBD2, which stays unverified in the absence of DNA. The CDR3 spans 18 residues. Germline CDR1 MDHEN, CDR2 SYDVKM. CDR3 amino acids: CASSLALAGTRGADEQYF. The variable domain in full, completed from reference TRBV28 and TRBJ2-7, reads DVKVTQSSRYLVKRTGEKVFLECVQDMDHENMFWYRQDPGLGLRLIYFSYDVKMKEKGDIPEGYSVSREKKERFSLILESASTNQTSMYLCASSLALAGTRGADEQYFGPGTRLTVT.

The J gene is TRBJ2-1, the V gene TRBV4-1. Germline loops: CDR1 MGHRA, CDR2 YSYEKL. The CDR3 is 15 amino acids. The CDR3 region is CASSQGPLTYNEQFF.

This chain links TRBV6-6 with TRBJ1-2; TCRdb names TRBD1, which stays unverified in the absence of DNA. Germline lookup yields CDR1 MNHNY and CDR2 SVGAGI (reference sequence). The CDR3 runs 15 residues. The CDR3 here is CASSYGHGTGGGYTF.

This chain links TRBV5-4 with TRBJ2-7; no DNA is available, so the TRBD2 call from TCRdb remains unchecked. The CDR3 is 15 amino acids. CDR1 is SGHNT, CDR2 YYREEE, per germline (reference sequence). The CDR3 sequence is CASSSGTSGFYEQYF.

This rearrangement joins TRBV7-9 to TRBJ2-7. The V gene's germline CDR1 is SEHNR and CDR2 FQNEAQ (reference sequence). CDR3 size: 13 residues. CDR3 residues: CASSLGRVHEQYF.

The chain carries TRBV24-1 and TRBJ2-1; there is no DNA to check the TCRdb D call of TRBD1. Germline V lookup: CDR1 KGHDR, CDR2 SFDVKD. CDR3 length: 12 amino acids. CDR3 region: CATSDPGTGQFF.